One and the same sample provided the 14 T cell receptor beta chains below, sequenced in a study of T cell clonality in common variable immunodeficiency. Libraries were prepared by immunoSEQ multiplex PCR; TCRdb keeps only in-frame clonotypes and omits some of them. This record lists approximately 42,000 clones, none seen once only, and the top ten clones contain over 1.1%. The sample was peripheral blood mononuclear cells. These receptors were collected from a person aged 18 to 75 in good health.

This clone has at least ten counts. The read ends 3 residues before the CDR3 terminus; that terminus is restored from the germline J gene. The chain carries TRBV7-2 and TRBJ2-7; TRBD1 aligns across 7 bases. After removal of 8 bases from V and 1 base from J, the junction contained 5 bases not matched to a gene. Germline CDR1 reads SGHTA; CDR2 reads FQGNSA. The CDR3 is 13 amino acids. CDR3 protein: CASGYRGSYEQYF. The CDR3 DNA, read in part, is TGTGCCAGCGGGTACAGGGGATCCTACGAG.

The sample holds a few counts of this clone. At one of its ends the junction is not consistent with the germline gene, which may arise from a read error. The DNA ends 3 residues before the CDR3 does, and the rest of the CDR3 is filled in from the germline J gene. Other DNA sequences from this sample encode an identical CDR3 as well. The rearrangement joins TRBV6-1 to TRBJ1-3; 8 bases fit TRBD1. This CDR3 comprises 13 residues. Germline V lookup: CDR1 MNHNS, CDR2 SASEGT. Incomplete CDR3 DNA: TGTGCCAGCAGTGGGCGACAGGGGAACACG. Protein: CASSGRQGNT. The whole CDR3 is CASSGRQGNTIYF.

This clone appeared many times. The DNA ends 3 residues before the CDR3 does, and the rest of the CDR3 is filled in from the germline J gene. The gene calls are TRBV12-3 or TRBV12-4 and TRBJ2-5; D is ambiguous. The length of the CDR3 is 14 residues. The V gene lost 2 bases and the J gene lost 2 bases, with 9 bases spanning the gap. The sequenced part of the CDR3 DNA is TGTGCCAGCAGTTTAATGTTCGGGCAAGAGACC. This codes for CASSLMFGQET. The CDR3 in full is CASSLMFGQETQYF.

This clone was recorded at least ten times. The read comes to an end 3 residues before the CDR3 does, leaving the germline J gene to fill in the end. This chain uses TRBV30 with TRBJ2-7; 10 bases are shared with TRBD2. The CDR3 sequence is 14 residues long. Germline CDR1 reads GTSNPN; CDR2 reads SVGIG (reference sequence). V lost 7 bases to trimming and J lost 2 bases; unmatched junction nucleotides: 8. The CDR3 region is CASRGAGGTYEQYF. The covered CDR3 bases are TGTGCCTCGCGGGGAGCGGGAGGGACCTACGAG.

This clone was picked up many times. The missing CDR3 end, 3 residues past where the read stops, is filled in from the germline J gene. The genes are TRBV20-1 and TRBJ2-7; TRBD2 agrees at 12 bases. CDR3 length equals 17 residues. Germline lookup yields CDR1 DFQATT and CDR2 SNEGSKA (reference sequence). V lost 2 bases, J lost 3 bases, and 11 bases stayed unmatched. The CDR3 region is CSARLAGGPRMGYEQYF. The CDR3 DNA, read in part, is TGCAGTGCTAGACTAGCGGGAGGGCCTCGGATGGGCTACGAG.

This clone was recorded many times. The CDR3 end lies 3 residues beyond the end of the read and is filled in from the germline J gene. The chain couples TRBV10-1 to TRBJ1-2; maybe TRBD1 (5 bases). Per the germline V gene, CDR1 is WNHNN and CDR2 is SYGVQD (reference sequence). The CDR3 has 14 amino acids. V was pared by 3 bases and J by 3 bases, with 11 bases between. The part of the CDR3 DNA that was read is TGCGCCAGCAGTGAACGAGGAGGGGACTATGGC. Residues: CASSERGGDYG. The whole CDR3 sequence reads CASSERGGDYGYTF.

There are many counts of this clone. The CDR3 end lies 3 residues beyond the end of the read and is filled in from the germline J gene. The chain joins TRBV29-1 to TRBJ2-2, with TRBD2 matching 8 bases. The CDR3 runs to 17 residues. V was clipped by 3 bases and J by 2 bases; unmatched bases: 11. CDR1 and CDR2 from the germline V gene are SQVTM and ANQGSEA. The CDR3 loop reads CSVEAAAGTRNTGELFF. Incomplete CDR3 DNA: TGCAGCGTTGAGGCGGCCGCCGGGACTAGAAACACCGGGGAG.

This clone was detected many times. The read terminates 3 residues before the CDR3 end, so the remaining end is supplied by the germline J gene. The chain is built from TRBV2 and TRBJ2-3; 7 bases are a match to TRBD1. The CDR3 has 13 amino acids. The V gene end was trimmed by 7 bases and the J gene end by 6 bases; junction bases not matched to a gene: 7. Germline CDR1 SNHLY, CDR2 FYNNEI. The sequenced CDR3 bases are TGTGCCAGCAATCAACAGGGGACGGATACG. This sequence encodes CASNQQGTDT. The full CDR3 sequence reads CASNQQGTDTQYF.

The sample holds many counts of this clone. The read gets to within 3 residues of the CDR3 end, and the germline J gene fills in the rest. This rearrangement joins TRBV7-9 to TRBJ2-5; D may be TRBD2 (6 bases). The CDR3 is 14 residues long. V lost 3 bases, J lost 4 bases, and 12 bases lay in between. CDR1 and CDR2 from the germline V gene are SEHNR and FQNEAQ (reference sequence). This CDR3 is CASSLVGGGETQYF. The covered CDR3 bases are TGTGCCAGCAGCTTGGTGGGGGGTGGAGAGACC.

This clone was detected ten times or more. The DNA ends 3 residues before the CDR3 does, and the rest of the CDR3 is filled in from the germline J gene. J is TRBJ1-4 and V is TRBV4-1; 9 bases line up with TRBD1. CDR3 length: 15 amino acids. Per the germline V gene, CDR1 is MGHRA and CDR2 is YSYEKL. Germline trimming cut 4 bases from V and 7 bases from J; bases unmatched to any gene: 7. CDR3 region: CASSPDRGWGEKLFF. The CDR3 bases that were read are TGCGCCAGCAGCCCGGACAGGGGATGGGGTGAAAAA.

This clone was found many times. The missing CDR3 end, 3 residues past where the read stops, is filled in from the germline J gene. The chain recombines TRBV5-1 with TRBJ2-2; 12 nucleotides align to TRBD2. After removal of 1 base from V and 0 bases from J, the junction contained 4 bases not matched to a gene. Germline CDR1 and CDR2: SGHRS and YFSETQ. The CDR3 spans 18 residues. The CDR3 bases that were read are TGCGCCAGCAGCTTGAGGCTAGCGGGGGGGTCGAACACCGGGGAG. Protein: CASSLRLAGGSNTGE. In full, the CDR3 reads CASSLRLAGGSNTGELFF.

In this sample, this clone turned up many times. The DNA read from the CDR3 is TGTGCCAGCAGTGAGCCGGGACTAGCGAACTACGAG. Residues: CASSEPGLANYE. In full, the CDR3 is CASSEPGLANYEQYF. V and J are TRBV6-1 and TRBJ2-7; 10 bases are shared with TRBD2. Read coverage stops 3 residues before the CDR3 terminus; the germline J gene supplies the remainder. Germline loops: CDR1 MNHNS, CDR2 SASEGT. There are 15 residues in the CDR3. The trim removed 3 bases at V and 3 bases at J, leaving 5 bases unmatched.

This clone was observed many times. The read finishes 3 residues shy of the CDR3 end, and the germline J gene is used to complete it. The chain employs TRBV19 and TRBJ2-1; 11 positions match TRBD2. The CDR3 length is 15 residues. Germline V gene lookup returns CDR1 LNHDA and CDR2 SQIVND (reference sequence). J gave up 7 bases and V 6 bases, and 8 bases lay outside the gene matches. The CDR3: CASRPSGTSGNEQFF. The CDR3 bases that were read are TGTGCCAGTAGGCCTTCCGGGACTAGCGGAAATGAG. The whole variable domain, remainder taken from reference TRBV19 and TRBJ2-1, is DGGITQSPKYLFRKEGQNVTLSCEQNLNHDAMYWYRQDPGQGLRLIYYSQIVNDFQKGDIAEGYSVSREKKESFPLTVTSAQKNPTAFYLCASRPSGTSGNEQFFGPGTRLTVL.

The table lists this clone with many counts. With the read ending 3 residues before the CDR3 end, the germline J gene is used to fill in that end. This chain links TRBV10-1 with TRBJ1-2; 10 bases fit TRBD1. Per the germline V gene, CDR1 is WNHNN and CDR2 is SYGVQD (reference sequence). The CDR3 runs 15 residues. The DNA read from the CDR3 is TGCGCCAGCAGTCTAGGGACAGGGGCAGGGTACGAC. It yields the protein CASSLGTGAGYD. The whole CDR3 protein reads CASSLGTGAGYDYTF.